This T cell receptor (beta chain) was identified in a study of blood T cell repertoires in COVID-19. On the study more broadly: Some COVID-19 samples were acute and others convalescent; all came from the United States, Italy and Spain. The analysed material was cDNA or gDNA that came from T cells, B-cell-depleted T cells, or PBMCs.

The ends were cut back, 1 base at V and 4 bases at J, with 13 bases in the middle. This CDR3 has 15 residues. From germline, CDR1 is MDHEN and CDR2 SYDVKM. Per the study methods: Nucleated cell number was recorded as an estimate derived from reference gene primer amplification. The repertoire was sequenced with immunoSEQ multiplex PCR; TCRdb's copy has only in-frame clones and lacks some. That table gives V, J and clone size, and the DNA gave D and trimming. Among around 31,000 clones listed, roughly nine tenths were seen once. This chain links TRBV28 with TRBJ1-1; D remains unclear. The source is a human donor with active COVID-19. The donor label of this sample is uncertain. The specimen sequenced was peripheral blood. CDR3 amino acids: CASSLLPEEGTEAFF. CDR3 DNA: TGTGCCAGCAGTTTATTACCAGAGGAGGGCACTGAAGCTTTCTTT.